A selection of T cell receptor beta chains follows, all from one sample in a study of cytomegalovirus exposure and HLA in healthy donors. The data were produced by immunoSEQ multiplex PCR, yet TCRdb's version contains in-frame clones alone and is incomplete. Among 200,000 or so clones listed, 70% were seen once. The sample comprised PBMCs. These receptors were collected from a man aged 40-49 years in good health and CMV-seropositive. The CDR3 runs from the conserved cysteine through the conserved F or W. The D gene is left open where the match is weak. Rows may omit the clone size; those that give it use once, few, many or a size class.

j_call cdr3_length clone_size d_call v_call cdr3_nt cdr3_aa
TRBJ2-2 14 - - TRBV5-1 TGCGCCAGCAGCTTGGGACTAAACACCGGGGAGCTGTTTTTT CASSLGLNTGELFF
TRBJ2-6 17 - - TRBV19 TGTGCCAGTACCCCGGGACAATACTTCTCTGGGGCCAACGTCCTGACTTTC CASTPGQYFSGANVLTF
TRBJ2-3 15 few - TRBV7-9 TGTGCCAGCAGCGCCTCTGGGGGGGGCGCAGATACGCAGTATTTT CASSASGGGADTQYF
TRBJ2-5 17 - - TRBV14 TGTGCCAGCAGCCCGCCTTGGCGGGGCCTCTACCAAGAGACCCAGTACTTC CASSPPWRGLYQETQYF
TRBJ2-5 15 few - TRBV18 TGTGCCAGCTCACCACGTACACAGTTCCAAGAGACCCAGTACTTC CASSPRTQFQETQYF
TRBJ2-1 15 - - TRBV6-4 TGTGCCAGCAGTGAAGACAGGGCGCAGAGCGGGAGGCAGTTCTTC CASSEDRAQSGRQFF
TRBJ2-3 15 - TRBD2 TRBV13 TGTGCCAGCAGCTTATTGGCGGGGGGGAGGGATACGCAGTATTTT CASSLLAGGRDTQYF
TRBJ2-5 18 once - TRBV4-1 TGCGCCAGCAGCCAAGGATGGCCCGAAACCCCGTACCAAGAGACCCAGTACTTC CASSQGWPETPYQETQYF
TRBJ2-2 15 - TRBD1 TRBV6-1 TGTGCCAGCAGTGAAGCCGGGACAGGGAACGGGGAGCTGTTTTTT CASSEAGTGNGELFF
TRBJ2-5 13 - TRBD1 TRBV5-1 TGCGCCAGCAGAGGGACAGAGAGAGAGACCCAGTACTTC CASRGTERETQYF